Shown below are 6 T cell receptor beta chains from a single sample sequenced in a study of CD4 T cells in relation to SARS-CoV-2 and coronaviruses. Antigens of these TCRs are unknown. The unexposed donors gave CD4+ T cells in 2011-2018, prior to COVID-19. CD4+ T cells were isolated from the cells after about ten days of culture. Profiling relied on immunoSEQ multiplex PCR, and the TCRdb table lists in-frame clones only, not all of them. The table records tens of thousands of clones, about 80% of them present only once. The specimen sequenced was CD4+ T cells from PBMCs, cultured in vitro. The receptors stem from a human donor in good health.

V and J are TRBV28 and TRBJ1-5; a weak D match, TRBD1 (5 bases). V dropped 7 bases and J dropped 7 bases, with 23 bases sitting between them. The CDR3 is 16 residues long. Germline CDR1 is MDHEN and CDR2 is SYDVKM. The CDR3 loop is CASNPRAWGVQQPQHF. In DNA, the CDR3 is TGTGCCAGCAATCCCCGCGCGTGGGGCGTTCAGCAGCCCCAGCATTTT.

This sequence joins TRBV27 and TRBJ2-3, with unresolved D. The CDR3 is made up of 14 amino acids. Trimming took off 1 base at V and 2 bases at J, with 7 bases between the two ends. Germline CDR1 and CDR2: MNHEY and SMNVEV (reference sequence). This chain's CDR3 is CASSLFRVTDTQYF. The CDR3 DNA is TGTGCCAGCAGTTTATTTCGGGTCACAGATACGCAGTATTTT.

This rearrangement joins TRBV5-1 to TRBJ2-5; TRBD1 might be the D (5 bases). The CDR3 has 14 amino acids. Germline V gene lookup returns CDR1 SGHRS and CDR2 YFSETQ. V lost 0 bases and J 6 bases, leaving 12 bases between the germline ends. The CDR3 nucleotides are TGCGCCAGCAGCTTGGGGGGCAGTGGGAAGACCCAGTACTTC. The encoded protein is CASSLGGSGKTQYF.

V usage is TRBV12-1 and J usage is TRBJ2-5. TRBV12-1 is classified as a pseudogene. The CDR3 sequence is 11 residues long. CDR3 coding DNA: TGTGCCAGCATCCTTGCGGAGACCCAGTACTTC. Translated: CASILAETQYF.

This chain uses TRBV6-5 with TRBJ2-5; D perhaps matches TRBD1 (5 bases). The CDR3 has 14 amino acids. V lost 4 bases and J 5 bases, leaving 14 bases between the germline ends. The germline V gene encodes CDR1 MNHEY and CDR2 SVGAGI. The CDR3 sequence: CASSLQATHETQYF. CDR3 bases: TGTGCCAGCAGTTTACAGGCGACCCACGAGACCCAGTACTTC.

The V and J genes are TRBV27 and TRBJ2-1; 8 bases align to TRBD2. Per the germline V gene, CDR1 is MNHEY and CDR2 is SMNVEV (reference sequence). The CDR3 is 16 residues long. Trimming removed 5 bases from V and 8 bases from J; junction bases left unmatched: 14. The CDR3 reads CASSGAIAGPGYEQFF. Here the CDR3 DNA reads TGTGCCAGCAGTGGGGCAATAGCGGGGCCCGGTTATGAGCAGTTCTTC.